The clone carrying this T cell receptor beta chain appeared a few times. These data come from a study of identical twins. TCRdb reanalysed the 5' RACE reads using MiXCR and keeps one entry per CDR3 protein. The sample has 550,000 to 700,000 distinct CDR3 sequences, more than 9% seen once. The germline V gene encodes CDR1 SGHTA and CDR2 FQGTGA. CDR3 length: 15 residues. Trimming shortened V by 5 bases and J by 4 bases, and 14 bases separated the two germline ends. These data were likewise used in another study, on yellow fever vaccine responses in identical twins.

The receptor was isolated from a woman between 18 and 30 years old in good health. The sequenced sample consisted of PBMCs. The chain uses TRBV7-3 and TRBJ2-2; D not resolved. The CDR3 reads CASSLGWQSTGELFF. Written as DNA, the CDR3 is TGTGCCAGCAGCCTGGGGTGGCAAAGCACCGGGGAGCTGTTTTTT.